This entry lists 10 T cell receptor beta chains sequenced from one sample in a study of T cells in Graves' hyperthyroidism and ophthalmopathy. Regions amplified from RNA transcripts were the TCR beta CDR3 regions. The HTBI primer set drove a first-round RT-PCR of the TCR CDR3. TCRdb re-called the multiplex PCR reads through MiXCR, storing one row per CDR3 protein. The repertoire includes roughly 500,000 distinct CDR3 sequences, 11% to 15% of them detected once, and 5.8% sits in the top ten. The sequencing sample was made of blood. The receptors derive from a woman younger than 45 with Graves' hyperthyroidism that later progressed to Graves' ophthalmopathy.

V gene TRBV18 combines with J gene TRBJ1-2, with TRBD1 as a possible D gene (5 bases). Looked up from germline, CDR1 is KGHSH and CDR2 is LQKENI. V gave up 0 bases and J gave up 8 bases, with 10 bases separating them. This CDR3 has 13 residues. For the CDR3, the DNA is TGTGCCAGCTCACCACCACGCAGGGAAGGCTACACCTTC. The encoded protein is CASSPPRREGYTF.

This clonotype was seen many times. The rearrangement uses TRBV7-3 and TRBJ1-6, with 7 positions matching TRBD1. CDR1 is SGHTA and CDR2 is FQGTGA in the germline V gene. The junction had 1 base not matched to a gene; V was cut back by 4 bases and J by 7 bases. This CDR3 comprises 13 residues. CDR3 loop: CASSWDRNSPLHF. Written as DNA, the CDR3 is TGTGCCAGCAGCTGGGACAGAAATTCACCCCTCCACTTT.

The rearrangement links TRBV29-1 to TRBJ1-3; D is unclear. CDR3 length: 13 residues. The V end was cut by 5 bases, the J end by 6 bases, with 14 bases between. Germline V lookup: CDR1 SQVTM, CDR2 ANQGSEA. CDR3 loop: CSVRPEFTNTIYF. The DNA for the CDR3 is TGCAGCGTTCGACCTGAATTCACAAACACCATATATTTT.

The chain joins TRBV10-2 to TRBJ1-3; a weak D match, TRBD1 (6 bases). This CDR3 region has 13 residues. In germline, CDR1 is WSHSY, CDR2 SAAADI. Trimming cost V 8 bases and J 0 bases, with 8 bases left between them. CDR3 region: CASRDTSGNTIYF. The CDR3 bases are TGCGCCAGCCGGGACACCTCTGGAAACACCATATATTTT.

This clonotype was detected a few times. The rearrangement uses TRBV19 and TRBJ1-1; D possibly corresponds to TRBD1 (6 bases). Germline lookup yields CDR1 LNHDA and CDR2 SQIVND (reference sequence). Trimming stripped 8 bases from V and 4 bases from J, with 14 bases between. This CDR3 comprises 13 residues. CDR3 protein: CASFGAGATEAFF. As DNA, the CDR3 is TGTGCCAGTTTCGGCGCGGGGGCCACTGAAGCTTTCTTT.

This clonotype was detected ten times or more. The chain is built from TRBV14 and TRBJ2-2, with a possible D match to TRBD1 (5 bases). V dropped 1 base and J dropped 7 bases, with 13 bases sitting between them. Germline loops: CDR1 SGHDN, CDR2 FVKESK. This CDR3 spans 15 amino acids. The CDR3 nucleotides are TGTGCCAGCAGCCAAGTACCCCAGGGTCGCGGGGAGCTGTTTTTT. This gives the protein CASSQVPQGRGELFF.

This clonotype has ten or more counts. The V and J genes are TRBV27 and TRBJ2-1; D call uncertain. CDR1 MNHEY and CDR2 SMNVEV come from the germline V gene (reference sequence). There are 15 residues in the CDR3. The ends were cut back, 2 bases at V and 6 bases at J, with 14 bases in the middle. CDR3 bases: TGTGCCAGCAGTTTAGCGGTCAGTCGGATCAATGAGCAGTTCTTC. It codes for CASSLAVSRINEQFF.

The chain carries TRBV12-3 or TRBV12-4 and TRBJ1-1; D is perhaps TRBD1 (5 bases). Trimming took off 7 bases at V and 5 bases at J, with 23 bases between the two ends. The CDR3 runs 16 residues. For the CDR3, the DNA is TGTGCCAGCACACGTGGGGGGGAGAGGGTGAGGACTGAAGCTTTCTTT. Translated: CASTRGGERVRTEAFF.

Ten or more counts support this clonotype. This sequence joins TRBV5-1 and TRBJ2-1, with D possibly TRBD2 on 5 matching bases. The germline V and J ends were trimmed by 0 bases and 0 bases, with 10 bases remaining between them. There are 16 residues in the CDR3. Germline CDR1 is SGHRS and CDR2 is YFSETQ. CDR3 in amino acids: CASSLAGLSSYNEQFF. The CDR3 nucleotides read TGCGCCAGCAGCTTGGCGGGATTAAGCTCCTACAATGAGCAGTTCTTC.

The V gene is TRBV6-1, the J gene TRBJ1-2; 7 nucleotides match TRBD1. Germline trimming cut 6 bases from V and 1 base from J; bases unmatched to any gene: 11. The CDR3 contains 16 residues. Germline V gene sequence: CDR1 MNHNS, CDR2 SASEGT. In DNA form, the CDR3 reads TGTGCCAGCAGCCAGGGGGGGAACGTTTTTAACTATGGCTACACCTTC. Translated, it gives CASSQGGNVFNYGYTF.